Shown below are 15 T cell receptor beta chains from a single sample sequenced in a study of identical twins. TCRdb re-derived calls from the 5' RACE reads in MiXCR, one entry per CDR3 protein. The data contain 310,000 or so distinct CDR3 sequences, more than 6.5% of them seen just once; the ten biggest clones take up 2.1%. These same data were also listed under a study on yellow fever vaccine responses in identical twins.

The specimen was memory (CD45RO+) T cells sorted from blood. The receptor set was obtained from a woman younger than 30 in good health.

The chain is built from TRBV6-4 and TRBJ1-1; unclear D gene. The germline V and J ends were trimmed by 3 bases and 1 base, with 6 bases remaining between them. Germline lookup yields CDR1 MRHNA and CDR2 SNTAGT. There are 13 residues in the CDR3. Written as DNA, the CDR3 is TGTGCCAGCAGTGAAAAGACGAACACTGAAGCTTTCTTT. Translation gives CASSEKTNTEAFF.

The chain couples TRBV18 to TRBJ2-1, with D hard to call. Germline assignment: CDR1 KGHSH and CDR2 LQKENI. The V gene lost 3 bases and the J gene lost 0 bases, with 12 bases spanning the gap. CDR3 length: 16 amino acids. CDR3: CASSPLVGSSYNEQFF. The CDR3 DNA reads as TGTGCCAGCTCACCGCTTGTGGGGTCCTCCTACAATGAGCAGTTCTTC.

This clonotype was seen ten or more times. The chain uses TRBV6-5 and TRBJ1-3, with D possibly being TRBD1 (6 bases). This CDR3 has 15 residues. CDR1 is MNHEY and CDR2 is SVGAGI in the germline V gene. Trimming left V 4 bases short and J 0 bases short, with 10 bases between. In nucleotides, the CDR3 is TGTGCCAGCAGTTTCCAGGGGATCTCTGGAAACACCATATATTTT. This encodes CASSFQGISGNTIYF.

As to this clonotype: The junction differs from germline at one of its ends, possibly a read error. CDR3 loop: CASSERGTANAGELFF. CDR3 DNA: TGTGCCAGCAGTGAACGAGGGACAGCGAACGCCGGGGAGCTGTTTTTT. The V gene is TRBV6-1, the J gene TRBJ2-2, with 7 bases matching TRBD1. The CDR3 extends over 16 amino acids. The V gene's germline CDR1 is MNHNS and CDR2 SASEGT.

The gene calls are TRBV9 and TRBJ2-2, with TRBD1 identical over 9 bases. Germline V gene data show CDR1 as SGDLS and CDR2 as YYNGEE. The V and J ends lost 0 bases and 5 bases, in that order; junction bases with no gene match: 2. This CDR3 contains 15 residues. The CDR3 sequence is CASSVGGQGTGELFF. CDR3 nucleotide sequence: TGTGCCAGCAGCGTAGGCGGACAGGGGACCGGGGAGCTGTTTTTT. Full variable domain (missing parts from reference TRBV9 and TRBJ2-2): DSGVTQTPKHLITATGQRVTLRCSPRSGDLSVYWYQQSLDQGLQFLIQYYNGEERAKGNILERFSAQQFPDLHSELNLSSLELGDSALYFCASSVGGQGTGELFFGEGSRLTVL.

The V call is TRBV6-1, the J call TRBJ1-4, with D possibly matching TRBD1 (5 bases). V lost 7 bases and J lost 8, with 14 bases in between. Germline values: CDR1 MNHNS, CDR2 SASEGT. The CDR3 contains 13 residues. The CDR3 region is CASTETASEKLFF. Here the CDR3 DNA reads TGTGCCAGCACCGAGACAGCCAGCGAAAAACTGTTTTTT.

This clonotype came up a few times. The V and J genes are TRBV20-1 and TRBJ2-1, with D possibly matching TRBD2 (5 bases). V was shortened by 7 bases and J by 2 bases, with 12 bases between the two germline ends. This CDR3 is 13 amino acids long. Per germline, CDR1 DFQATT and CDR2 SNEGSKA (reference sequence). The CDR3 region has the DNA TGCAGTGGGGGTCCCGGGACCTACAATGAGCAGTTCTTC. Amino acids: CSGGPGTYNEQFF.

The V call is TRBV7-9, the J call TRBJ1-1; 7 bases fit TRBD1. The V segment lost 5 bases and the J segment 4 bases; nucleotides outside the gene matches: 16. The CDR3 has 17 residues. Germline CDR1 is SEHNR and CDR2 is FQNEAQ (reference sequence). The CDR3 DNA reads as TGTGCCAGCAGCCCGCCGACAGGGATGGACTTTGTCACTGAAGCTTTCTTT. Amino acids: CASSPPTGMDFVTEAFF.

The CDR3 region is CASREVGTVNQPQHF. Here the CDR3 DNA reads TGTGCCAGCAGAGAAGTAGGGACAGTTAATCAGCCCCAGCATTTT. The rearrangement uses TRBV27 and TRBJ1-5; 7 bases are shared with TRBD1. Trimming took 6 bases from V and 4 from J; bases not matched to a gene: 9. Germline loops: CDR1 MNHEY, CDR2 SMNVEV (reference sequence). The CDR3 is 15 residues long.

This chain uses TRBV27 with TRBJ1-3; 7 bases are shared with TRBD1. The trim removed 6 bases at V and 1 base at J, leaving 6 bases unmatched. CDR1 and CDR2 (germline): MNHEY, SMNVEV (reference sequence). This CDR3 is built from 15 residues. CDR3 region: CASRVTGTSGNTIYF. The CDR3, as DNA: TGTGCCAGCAGAGTGACAGGGACATCTGGAAACACCATATATTTT.

This clonotype was recorded many times. The gene calls are TRBV5-1 and TRBJ2-1; TRBD2 aligns across 12 bases. V lost 4 bases and J lost 6; bases outside the gene matches: 5. Germline loops: CDR1 SGHRS, CDR2 YFSETQ. This CDR3 is 15 amino acids long. The CDR3 reads CASSILAGGSNEQFF. CDR3 coding DNA: TGCGCCAGCAGCATACTAGCGGGAGGCAGCAATGAGCAGTTCTTC.

At least ten counts were recorded for this clonotype. The rearrangement joins TRBV5-6 to TRBJ2-1; perhaps TRBD2 as D (6 bases). Looked up from germline, CDR1 is SGHDT and CDR2 is YYEEEE. CDR3 length: 11 residues. Trimming took off 4 bases at V and 11 bases at J, with 10 bases between the two ends. The CDR3 is CASSAGLKQFF. CDR3 in DNA: TGTGCCAGCAGCGCTGGACTAAAGCAGTTCTTC.

This clonotype appeared a few times. The chain carries TRBV28 and TRBJ1-5; the D gene is possibly TRBD1 (5 bases). The CDR3 extends over 19 amino acids. CDR1 is MDHEN, CDR2 SYDVKM, per germline. V lost 5 bases to trimming and J lost 2 bases, with 25 bases between them. CDR3 DNA sequence: TGTGCCAGCAGTACCCCCCCTGTCCCGGGCTGGGGGGGCAATCAGCCCCAGCATTTT. Its translation is CASSTPPVPGWGGNQPQHF.

This clonotype has a handful of counts. One junction end does not reproduce the germline sequence, and a read error may be involved. V gene TRBV7-2 combines with J gene TRBJ2-7; D is ambiguous. Per germline, CDR1 SGHTA and CDR2 FQGNSA. The CDR3 covers 13 residues. The CDR3, as DNA: TGTGCCAGCCGCTTGGTAGAATACTACGAGCAGTACTTC. Residues: CASRLVEYYEQYF.

At least ten counts were recorded for this clonotype. The rearrangement links TRBV3-1 to TRBJ1-6; perhaps TRBD1 as D (5 bases). Trimming took 1 base from V and 8 from J, leaving 6 bases between them. CDR1 is LGHDT, CDR2 YNNKEL, per germline (reference sequence). The CDR3 is 13 residues long. CDR3 nucleotides: TGTGCCAGCAGCCAAGGACAGCATTCACCCCTCCACTTT. Its protein is CASSQGQHSPLHF. The whole variable domain, remainder taken from reference TRBV3-1 and TRBJ1-6, is DTAVSQTPKYLVTQMGNDKSIKCEQNLGHDTMYWYKQDSKKFLKIMFSYNNKELIINETVPNRFSPKSPDKAHLNLHINSLELGDSAVYFCASSQGQHSPLHFGNGTRLTVT.